The clone carrying this TCR beta chain was detected only once. Its matching antigen is unknown. In the original analysis: As immunoSEQ supplied junction-only sequences (without quality scores), filtering differed. Clones were read by immunoSEQ multiplex PCR, and TCRdb kept only the in-frame ones, dropping some. Clone size and the V and J calls come from that table; the DNA yielded D and trimming. The sample consists of some 1.5 million clones, around 95% of them appearing once. The entry originates in a study of shared clonotypes between healthy human individuals. Overall study context: Three men and a couple of women, aged 18 to 49, were donors. The study used three CD4 naive, three CD4 memory, two CD8 naive and one CD8 memory plate per donor. Study results and limitations: Only blood was sampled; tissue repertoires likely differ.

The CDR3 is 14 residues long. The V gene's germline CDR1 is LNHDA and CDR2 SQIVND (reference sequence). The junction had 4 bases not matched to a gene; V was cut back by 7 bases and J by 5 bases. Sequenced sample: naive CD4+ T cells sorted from blood. The subset: CD45RA+ positively selected. The chain joins TRBV19 to TRBJ2-2; TRBD2 matches at 10 bases. This clonotype originated in a man aged 25 to 40 in good health. The CDR3 DNA reads as TGTGCCAGTACCCTAGCGGGAGTTACCGGGGAGCTGTTTTTT. Amino acid sequence: CASTLAGVTGELFF. Drawing the rest from reference TRBV19 and TRBJ2-2, the complete variable domain is DGGITQSPKYLFRKEGQNVTLSCEQNLNHDAMYWYRQDPGQGLRLIYYSQIVNDFQKGDIAEGYSVSREKKESFPLTVTSAQKNPTAFYLCASTLAGVTGELFFGEGSRLTVL.